The TCR beta chain under discussion was sequenced for a study of CD8 T cells in Susac syndrome. Points from the study as a whole: Acknowledgment was made by the study that its TCR sequencing and HLA analysis involved a relatively small number of individuals. The CD4+ T cell repertoire of patients with Susac syndrome showed no detectable clonal expansion.

With random hexamers, reverse transcription was performed on roughly 0.45 to 1 ug of RNA. TCRdb independently ran MiXCR on the immunoSEQ multiplex PCR reads; one entry per CDR3 protein. The table lists more than 110,000 distinct CDR3 sequences, just under 95% of them singletons, with 0.14% in the top ten. TCR beta sequencing was performed on blood CD8+ and CD4+ T cells. Regarding this clonotype: Its antigen is currently unknown.

Per germline, CDR1 LNHDA and CDR2 SQIVND (reference sequence). V gave up 6 bases and J gave up 10 bases; unmatched junction bases: 5. CDR3 size: 14 residues. The chain carries TRBV19 and TRBJ2-2; 13 bases line up with TRBD2. The sample taken for sequencing was CD4+ T cells from PBMCs. This TCR came from a human donor with Susac syndrome. The CDR3 reads CASRWTSGRQELFF. CDR3 DNA sequence: TGTGCCAGTAGGTGGACTAGCGGGAGACAGGAGCTGTTTTTT.